This T cell receptor delta chain was identified in a study of Vδ1+ human thymocytes. The study, taken as a whole, reports: Thymic TRG and TRD repertoires appeared highly polyclonal. Despite high sort purity, roughly a fifth of thymic T cell receptor delta sequences were Vdelta2.

Only a few counts were recorded for this clone. The antigen remains unidentified. Germline V CDR1 and CDR2: TSWWSYY, QGS. V trimming: 0 bases; J trimming: 1 base; junction bases outside the gene matches: 29. The CDR3 length is 26 residues. Thymocytes were sorted as CD3+ TCRVdelta1+ TCRVdelta2- after alphabeta T cell depletion. Purity of the sorted Vdelta1+ thymocytes ranged from roughly 98% to 99.6%. Extracted RNA was reverse transcribed into cDNA. Multiplex PCR used pooled V-gene forward primers and a constant-region reverse primer to amplify CDR3s. TCRdb re-called clones from the multiplex PCR reads using CATT. The sample has roughly 76,000 delta-chain clones; around 34% are singletons.

The TCR comes from a boy less than two years old who had congenital heart surgery. The sequenced sample consisted of Vdelta1+ gamma-delta thymocytes from the thymus. The subset denotes: FACS-sorted CD3+ TCRalphabeta- TCRVdelta1+ TCRVdelta2- thymocytes. This chain joins TRDV1 and TRDJ1; 13 bases fit TRDD3. CDR3 bases: TGTGCTCTTGGGGAACTAGTCCCGACCCACTGGGGGATACGCGTATCCAGGTATGCGCCCACCGATAAACTCATCTTT. It specifies CALGELVPTHWGIRVSRYAPTDKLIF.